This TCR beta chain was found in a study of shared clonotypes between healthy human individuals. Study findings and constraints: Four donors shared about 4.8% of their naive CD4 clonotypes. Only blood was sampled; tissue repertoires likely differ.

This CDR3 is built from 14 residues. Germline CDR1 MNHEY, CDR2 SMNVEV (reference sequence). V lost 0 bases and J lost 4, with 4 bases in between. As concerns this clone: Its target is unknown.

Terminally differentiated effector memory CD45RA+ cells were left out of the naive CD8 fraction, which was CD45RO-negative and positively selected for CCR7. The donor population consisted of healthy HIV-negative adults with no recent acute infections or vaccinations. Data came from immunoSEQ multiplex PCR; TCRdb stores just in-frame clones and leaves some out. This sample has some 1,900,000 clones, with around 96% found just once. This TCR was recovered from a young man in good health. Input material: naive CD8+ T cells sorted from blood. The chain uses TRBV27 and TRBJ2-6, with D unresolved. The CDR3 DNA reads TGTGCCAGCAGTTTATCGTGGGGGGCCAACGTCCTGACTTTC. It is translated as CASSLSWGANVLTF.